One sample yielded the 27 T cell receptor beta chains listed below, sequenced in a study of sequential checkpoint blockade in melanoma. The treatment was: randomized to nivolumab then ipilimumab (arm A) or the reverse (arm B). Profiling relied on immunoSEQ multiplex PCR, and the TCRdb table lists in-frame clones only, not all of them. In the table there are about 28,000 clones, around 90% of which are singletons. The sample in question was CD8+ T cells sorted from blood (inferred from file names), obtained from a patient given nivolumab and ipilimumab in sequence. These receptors were taken from a human donor with melanoma.

This chain links TRBV6-5 with TRBJ2-1; a weak D match, TRBD1 (6 bases). Trimming pared 8 bases from V and 4 bases from J, leaving 9 bases between. The CDR3 is 12 residues long. Germline CDR1 is MNHEY and CDR2 is SVGAGI. DNA for the CDR3: TGTGCCAGCTGGGACACATACAATGAGCAGTTCTTC. Translating gives CASWDTYNEQFF.

The chain is built from TRBV5-4 and TRBJ2-1; TRBD1 matches 9 bases. V shed 4 bases and J 3 bases; nucleotides not matched to a gene: 8. CDR3 length: 16 residues. Germline lookup yields CDR1 SGHNT and CDR2 YYREEE (reference sequence). In nucleotides, the CDR3 is TGTGCCAGCAGCCCCTACCTGACAGGGGGCTACAATGAGCAGTTCTTC. The encoded protein is CASSPYLTGGYNEQFF.

The rearrangement uses TRBV28 and TRBJ2-2; 9 bases fit TRBD1. CDR1 is MDHEN, CDR2 SYDVKM, per germline. V dropped 1 base and J dropped 5; count of bases not matched to a gene: 8. The CDR3 is 17 residues long. The CDR3 nucleotides read TGTGCCAGCAGTTTATACACCCACAGGGGGCGGACCGGGGAGCTGTTTTTT. Its protein product is CASSLYTHRGRTGELFF.

This CDR3 is CASSPLGTSGGGGNTGELFF. CDR3 coding DNA: TGTGCCAGCAGTCCGCTCGGGACTAGCGGGGGTGGGGGCAACACCGGGGAGCTGTTTTTT. This chain links TRBV27 with TRBJ2-2; 14 nucleotides line up with TRBD2. The V and J ends lost 5 bases and 2 bases, in that order; junction bases with no gene match: 13. CDR1 and CDR2 from the germline V gene are MNHEY and SMNVEV (reference sequence). The CDR3 covers 20 residues.

The J gene is TRBJ2-7, the V gene TRBV7-3, with 8 nucleotides matching TRBD2. This CDR3 spans 15 amino acids. Unmatched junction bases numbered 6, after V lost 5 bases and J lost 0 bases. CDR1 and CDR2 from the germline V gene are SGHTA and FQGTGA. The CDR3 loop is CASSPSAGASYEQYF. In DNA form, the CDR3 reads TGTGCCAGCAGCCCCTCAGCGGGGGCCTCCTACGAGCAGTACTTC.

This clone occurred a few times. V gene TRBV2 combines with J gene TRBJ2-3; the match to TRBD2 covers 7 bases. This CDR3 is built from 13 residues. The V segment lost 7 bases and the J segment 3 bases; nucleotides outside the gene matches: 4. From germline, CDR1 is SNHLY and CDR2 FYNNEI. CDR3 DNA: TGTGCCAGCATATTCGGGGGGACAGATACGCAGTATTTT. This sequence encodes CASIFGGTDTQYF.

V gene TRBV7-9 combines with J gene TRBJ1-2; a possible D gene is TRBD1 (5 bases). The germline V gene has CDR1 SEHNR and CDR2 FQNEAQ (reference sequence). The CDR3 sequence is 16 residues long. V lost 1 base and J 2 bases, leaving 14 bases between the germline ends. CDR3 protein: CASSLGSQGGNYGYTF. In DNA form, the CDR3 reads TGTGCCAGCAGCTTAGGCAGCCAGGGTGGCAACTATGGCTACACCTTC.

This CDR3 reads CASSEDRGIGNQPQHF. The CDR3 region has the DNA TGTGCCAGCAGCGAAGACAGGGGAATAGGCAATCAGCCCCAGCATTTT. This chain joins TRBV5-5 and TRBJ1-5, with 8 positions matching TRBD1. The CDR3 runs to 16 residues. V was pared by 4 bases and J by 2 bases, with 8 bases of the junction left unmatched. Germline CDR1 and CDR2: SGHKS and YYEKEE (reference sequence).

The CDR3 reads CASSFGTGFNEQFF. The CDR3 region has the DNA TGTGCCAGTAGTTTCGGGACAGGGTTCAATGAGCAGTTCTTC. V is TRBV19 and J is TRBJ2-1; the match to TRBD1 covers 9 bases. Germline CDR1 and CDR2: LNHDA and SQIVND (reference sequence). The ends lost 5 bases at V and 6 bases at J; junction bases unmatched: 5. The CDR3 covers 14 residues.

The V and J genes are TRBV27 and TRBJ1-6; TRBD1 aligns across 8 bases. With 6 bases clipped from V and 10 bases from J, the junction kept 11 bases outside the gene matches. Per germline, CDR1 MNHEY and CDR2 SMNVEV (reference sequence). CDR3 length equals 15 residues. In DNA form, the CDR3 reads TGTGCCAGCAGCCCAGGGACAGGAAGGCTGTCACCCCTCCACTTT. Translated, it gives CASSPGTGRLSPLHF.

This chain joins TRBV6-1 and TRBJ2-7; D is perhaps TRBD1 (7 bases). The CDR3 contains 13 residues. V gave up 4 bases and J gave up 5 bases, with 12 bases separating them. The germline gives CDR1 MNHNS, CDR2 SASEGT. The CDR3 loop reads CASSGRGPDEQYV. The CDR3 bases are TGTGCCAGCAGTGGGAGGGGGCCGGACGAGCAGTACGTC.

This clone has only one observation. The V call is TRBV5-1, the J call TRBJ2-7, with no clear D. Germline V gene data show CDR1 as SGHRS and CDR2 as YFSETQ. The V end was cut by 4 bases, the J end by 3 bases, with 8 bases between. This CDR3 spans 12 amino acids. CDR3: CASSVGLYEQYF. CDR3 sequence (DNA): TGCGCCAGCAGCGTTGGCCTCTACGAGCAGTACTTC. The full variable domain, completed using reference TRBV5-1 and TRBJ2-7, is KAGVTQTPRYLIKTRGQQVTLSCSPISGHRSVSWYQQTPGQGLQFLFEYFSETQRNKGNFPGRFSGRQFSNSRSEMNVSTLELGDSALYLCASSVGLYEQYFGPGTRLTVT.

This rearrangement joins TRBV15 to TRBJ2-7; no clear D. Trimming removed 0 bases from V and 0 bases from J, with 15 bases in between. Germline CDR1 is LNHNV and CDR2 is YYDKDF (reference sequence). There are 17 residues in the CDR3. This CDR3 reads CATSRELILERSYEQYF. In nucleotides, the CDR3 is TGTGCCACCAGCAGAGAACTAATTCTGGAGCGCTCCTACGAGCAGTACTTC.

The genes are TRBV27 and TRBJ2-7, with TRBD1 matching 7 bases. The CDR3 consists of 13 residues. Per the germline V gene, CDR1 is MNHEY and CDR2 is SMNVEV (reference sequence). J gave up 3 bases and V 3 bases, and 2 bases lay outside the gene matches. DNA for the CDR3: TGTGCCAGCAGTTTGAGGGGGCACTACGAGCAGTACTTC. Translating it yields CASSLRGHYEQYF.

The chain couples TRBV30 to TRBJ1-5, with D unresolved. V was pared by 2 bases and J by 3 bases, with 8 bases between. CDR3 length: 13 residues. Per germline, CDR1 GTSNPN and CDR2 SVGIG (reference sequence). The CDR3 sequence: CAWSPIYNQPQHF. In DNA form, the CDR3 reads TGTGCCTGGAGTCCTATTTACAATCAGCCCCAGCATTTT.

The CDR3 nucleotides are TGTGCCAGTAGGGAACTAGCGGGAGGTGAGCAGTACTTC. Amino acid sequence: CASRELAGGEQYF. The chain combines TRBV19 with TRBJ2-7; 12 bases are a match to TRBD2. Germline lookup yields CDR1 LNHDA and CDR2 SQIVND (reference sequence). Germline trimming cut 6 bases from V and 7 bases from J; bases unmatched to any gene: 4. The CDR3 is made up of 13 amino acids.

With respect to this clone: Relative to the germline gene, one junction end is altered; a read error may explain this. This chain connects TRBV4-3 to TRBJ1-4; no clear D. The CDR3 is 16 amino acids. Looked up from germline, CDR1 is LGHNA and CDR2 is YSLEER. CDR3 in DNA: TGCGCCAGCAGCCAGATATCGGAGGGTACTAGTGAAAAACTGTTTTTT. Its protein product is CASSQISEGTSEKLFF.

The gene calls are TRBV6-1 and TRBJ1-1; 8 nucleotides agree with TRBD1. The ends lost 2 bases at V and 11 bases at J; junction bases unmatched: 7. CDR1 is MNHNS and CDR2 is SASEGT in the germline V gene. The length of the CDR3 is 13 residues. CDR3 residues: CASSERVTGEAFF. The CDR3 DNA follows: TGTGCCAGCAGTGAAAGAGTGACAGGGGAGGCTTTCTTT.

The V gene is TRBV7-9, the J gene TRBJ1-1, with D maybe TRBD1 (5 bases). V was cut by 5 bases and J by 10 bases, with 17 bases left in between. Germline loops: CDR1 SEHNR, CDR2 FQNEAQ (reference sequence). The CDR3 consists of 13 residues. The CDR3 protein is CASSPRGQAGAFF. The DNA for the CDR3 is TGTGCCAGCAGCCCTCGGGGCCAAGCGGGAGCTTTCTTT.

The chain joins TRBV6-1 to TRBJ2-7, with TRBD2 matching 7 bases. From germline, CDR1 is MNHNS and CDR2 SASEGT. The CDR3 has 15 amino acids. Trimming at V came to 0 bases and at J to 5 bases, leaving 7 bases not matched to a gene. The chain's CDR3 is CASSEALPGGDEQYF. The DNA of the CDR3 is TGTGCCAGCAGTGAAGCGCTTCCGGGGGGAGACGAGCAGTACTTC.

This chain joins TRBV28 and TRBJ2-7, with TRBD2 matching over 8 bases. Germline CDR1 MDHEN, CDR2 SYDVKM. J was trimmed by 7 bases and V by 5 bases; bases with no gene match: 7. The length of the CDR3 is 13 residues. CDR3 sequence reads: CASSKGLAREQYV. The CDR3 DNA follows: TGTGCCAGCAGTAAAGGACTAGCCCGGGAGCAGTACGTC.

V is TRBV15 and J is TRBJ2-7; 10 positions agree with TRBD2. The V segment lost 5 bases and the J segment 0 bases; nucleotides outside the gene matches: 7. The CDR3 spans 16 residues. Germline V lookup: CDR1 LNHNV, CDR2 YYDKDF (reference sequence). The CDR3, as DNA: TGTGCCACCAGCGGTTTAGCGGGAGGCCTCTCCTACGAGCAGTACTTC. This translates into CATSGLAGGLSYEQYF.

The CDR3, as DNA: TGTGCCAGCAGCAAAACAGGGGGTCAGCCCCAGCATTTT. Translated, it gives CASSKTGGQPQHF. The chain recombines TRBV21-1 with TRBJ1-5; the D call of TRBD1 is as the table states it, not checked on the DNA. TRBV21-1 has pseudogene status. The CDR3 covers 13 residues.

This chain connects TRBV9 to TRBJ1-3; 7 positions match TRBD1. Germline V lookup: CDR1 SGDLS, CDR2 YYNGEE. This CDR3 is built from 15 residues. Trimming removed 3 bases from V and 7 bases from J; junction bases left unmatched: 10. CDR3 region: CASSAGQSLANTIYF. DNA for the CDR3: TGTGCCAGCAGCGCGGGACAGAGCCTGGCCAACACCATATATTTT.

V is TRBV19 and J is TRBJ1-1; tentative D call: TRBD1 (5 bases). The CDR3 runs 13 residues. Trimming took off 5 bases at V and 1 base at J, with 8 bases between the two ends. In germline, CDR1 is LNHDA, CDR2 SQIVND (reference sequence). The CDR3 region is CASSWGRNTEAFF. DNA for the CDR3: TGTGCCAGTAGTTGGGGCAGGAACACTGAAGCTTTCTTT.

V and J are TRBV27 and TRBJ1-5; 9 nucleotides line up with TRBD1. The germline CDR1 and CDR2 sequences are MNHEY and SMNVEV (reference sequence). V dropped 3 bases and J dropped 5; count of bases not matched to a gene: 8. This CDR3 has 16 residues. CDR3 region: CASSFLGTGTHQPQHF. The CDR3 DNA follows: TGTGCCAGCAGTTTCCTTGGGACAGGGACTCATCAGCCCCAGCATTTT.

The sample holds a few counts of this clone. The chain employs TRBV19 and TRBJ1-5, with 7 bases matching TRBD1. The germline V gene encodes CDR1 LNHDA and CDR2 SQIVND (reference sequence). V lost 4 bases and J lost 3; bases outside the gene matches: 3. This CDR3 has 14 amino acids. CDR3 bases: TGTGCCAGTAGTAGACAGGGACACAATCAGCCCCAGCATTTT. This codes for CASSRQGHNQPQHF.